A selection of T cell receptor beta chains follows, all from one sample in a study of vaccination effects on CD4 cells after COVID-19. No antigen has been identified for these receptors. Profiling relied on immunoSEQ multiplex PCR, and the TCRdb table lists in-frame clones only, not all of them. The sample yields about 74,000 clones, 60% to 80% seen once. The sample in question was CD4+ T cells from PBMCs cultured without peptide, obtained before COVID-19 vaccination. All receptors come from a human donor who received a COVID-19 vaccine. The CDR3 runs from the conserved cysteine through the conserved F or W. D genes are given only for firm matches. Not every row has a clone size; where given, it reads once, few, many or a size class.

V gene: TRBV5-1
D gene: TRBD1
clone size: few
J gene: TRBJ1-2
CDR3 DNA: TGCGCCAGCAGCGGCACATCCGGGACAGGAAACTATGGCTACACCTTC
CDR3 protein: CASSGTSGTGNYGYTF

V gene: TRBV18
D gene: TRBD1
clone size: -
J gene: TRBJ1-2
CDR3 DNA: TGTGCCAGCTCACCATCCGAGTCGGACAGGGCCAGCTATGGCTACACCTTC
CDR3 protein: CASSPSESDRASYGYTF

V gene: TRBV27
D gene: -
clone size: -
J gene: TRBJ2-2
CDR3 DNA: TGTGCCAGCACACAAACGGTGAACACCGGGGAGCTGTTTTTT
CDR3 protein: CASTQTVNTGELFF

V gene: TRBV7-3
D gene: TRBD2
clone size: -
J gene: TRBJ2-1
CDR3 DNA: TGTGCCAGCAGCTTAATTAGCGGGTCTCATGAGCAGTTCTTC
CDR3 protein: CASSLISGSHEQFF

V gene: TRBV7-2
D gene: -
clone size: -
J gene: TRBJ2-3
CDR3 DNA: TGTGCCAGCAGCCTTCAGGGGTCGGGACGAGATACGCAGTATTTT
CDR3 protein: CASSLQGSGRDTQYF

V gene: TRBV6-1
D gene: -
clone size: -
J gene: TRBJ2-5
CDR3 DNA: TGTGCCAGCAGTGAAGTCCGATCGTGGAATCAGGGGTGGGGAGAGACCCAGTACTTC
CDR3 protein: CASSEVRSWNQGWGETQYF

V gene: TRBV11-2
D gene: -
clone size: -
J gene: TRBJ2-5
CDR3 DNA: TGTGCCAGCCTACGGGGGATCCCAGAGACCCAGTACTTC
CDR3 protein: CASLRGIPETQYF

V gene: TRBV24-1
D gene: -
clone size: -
J gene: TRBJ2-3
CDR3 DNA: TGTGCCACCAGTGATCCCGGGGTTCTAGGCACAGATACGCAGTATTTT
CDR3 protein: CATSDPGVLGTDTQYF

V gene: TRBV11-2
D gene: -
clone size: -
J gene: TRBJ1-3
CDR3 DNA: TGTGCCAGCACCAAACGGCCTCAGACGGTTCCTGGAAACACCATATATTTT
CDR3 protein: CASTKRPQTVPGNTIYF

V gene: TRBV18
D gene: -
clone size: -
J gene: TRBJ1-6
CDR3 DNA: TGTGCCAGCTCACCATCGACGGATTCACCCCTCCACTTT
CDR3 protein: CASSPSTDSPLHF

V gene: TRBV19
D gene: TRBD1
clone size: once
J gene: TRBJ2-2
CDR3 DNA: TGTGCCAGTAAAGCGGACAGGGATTACACCGGGGAGCTGTTTTTT
CDR3 protein: CASKADRDYTGELFF

V gene: TRBV7-3
D gene: -
clone size: few
J gene: TRBJ1-5
CDR3 DNA: TGTGCCAGCAGCGAGGGGGGTGGCAATCAGCCCCAGCATTTT
CDR3 protein: CASSEGGGNQPQHF

V gene: TRBV15
D gene: -
clone size: -
J gene: TRBJ1-5
CDR3 DNA: TGTGCCACCAGCAGGGTCTCCCCGGGCAATCAGCCCCAGCATTTT
CDR3 protein: CATSRVSPGNQPQHF

V gene: TRBV6-4
D gene: TRBD1
clone size: few
J gene: TRBJ1-4
CDR3 DNA: TGTGCCAGCAGAGAAACCGGGACAGTCAATGAAAAACTGTTTTTT
CDR3 protein: CASRETGTVNEKLFF

V gene: TRBV5-1
D gene: -
clone size: -
J gene: TRBJ2-3
CDR3 DNA: TGCGCCAGCAGCCTCCCGTTGGGAAGCACAGATACGCAGTATTTT
CDR3 protein: CASSLPLGSTDTQYF

V gene: TRBV5-1
D gene: TRBD2
clone size: -
J gene: TRBJ2-1
CDR3 DNA: TGCGCCAGCAGCCGACTAGCGGGGGACCAAACTAATTGGCACAATGAGCAGTTCTTC
CDR3 protein: CASSRLAGDQTNWHNEQFF

V gene: TRBV7-8
D gene: TRBD1
clone size: -
J gene: TRBJ2-1
CDR3 DNA: TGTGCCAGCAGCATACTCCGGGACAGAAATAATGAGCAGTTCTTC
CDR3 protein: CASSILRDRNNEQFF

V gene: TRBV5-1
D gene: -
clone size: once
J gene: TRBJ1-1
CDR3 DNA: TGCGCCAGCAGCACGGACGGAAATTATGATGGGACTGAAGCTTTCTTT
CDR3 protein: CASSTDGNYDGTEAFF

V gene: TRBV6-5
D gene: -
clone size: -
J gene: TRBJ1-5
CDR3 DNA: TGTGCCAGCAGTCCCTTAGGTCCAGGCCAGCCCCAGCATTTT
CDR3 protein: CASSPLGPGQPQHF

V gene: TRBV3-1/TRBV3-2
D gene: -
clone size: once
J gene: TRBJ2-5
CDR3 DNA: TGTGCCAGCAGCCAAGACATCCAAGAGACCCAGTACTTC
CDR3 protein: CASSQDIQETQYF

V gene: TRBV27
D gene: -
clone size: -
J gene: TRBJ1-5
CDR3 DNA: TGTGCCAGCAGTTTAACCCCGGGAATTAGCAATCAGCCCCAGCATTTT
CDR3 protein: CASSLTPGISNQPQHF

V gene: TRBV29-1
D gene: -
clone size: -
J gene: TRBJ1-2
CDR3 DNA: TGCAGCGTTGAGTGGGGGGTGGGCCGGGGCTACACCTTC
CDR3 protein: CSVEWGVGRGYTF

V gene: TRBV4-2
D gene: TRBD1
clone size: -
J gene: TRBJ1-4
CDR3 DNA: TGTGCCAGCAGCCAGGGACAGGGGGCTGCTAATGAAAAACTGTTTTTT
CDR3 protein: CASSQGQGAANEKLFF

V gene: TRBV4-1
D gene: -
clone size: once
J gene: TRBJ2-1
CDR3 DNA: TGCGCCAGCAGCCAATATGGCCTCTACAATGAGCAGTTCTTC
CDR3 protein: CASSQYGLYNEQFF

V gene: TRBV19
D gene: -
clone size: -
J gene: TRBJ1-1
CDR3 DNA: TGTGCCAGTAGTAAGCCCGGGGAGACTGAAGCTTTCTTT
CDR3 protein: CASSKPGETEAFF

V gene: TRBV7-8
D gene: -
clone size: -
J gene: TRBJ1-5
CDR3 DNA: TGTGCCAGCAGCTTATCACAAACCTATAGCAATCAGCCCCAGCATTTT
CDR3 protein: CASSLSQTYSNQPQHF

V gene: TRBV12-3/TRBV12-4
D gene: -
clone size: -
J gene: TRBJ1-5
CDR3 DNA: TGTGCCAGCAGTCTGTCCGGGGATCAGCCCCAGCATTTT
CDR3 protein: CASSLSGDQPQHF